This TCR beta chain was retrieved from a study of cytomegalovirus exposure and HLA in healthy donors. Findings and limits, study-wide: There were a few CMV-associated chains whose specificity for CMV antigens was confirmed in vitro.

Germline lookup yields CDR1 MNHNY and CDR2 SVGAGI (reference sequence). The CDR3 is made up of 13 amino acids. V was pared by 0 bases and J by 8 bases, with 8 bases between. On this clone itself: What it binds is not known.

13 Jbeta primers and 60 Vbeta primers were used for the PCR. TCRdb's copy holds only in-frame clones and misses some; the assay was immunoSEQ multiplex PCR. This repertoire shows 90,000 to 95,000 clones, around three quarters found once; its top ten account for 0.5% to 0.65%. The sample was PBMCs. This TCR came from a man in his thirties or forties in good health and CMV-seronegative. The chain links TRBV6-6 to TRBJ2-1, with D hard to call. The CDR3 DNA follows: TGTGCCAGCAGTTACTCGAATCGGGATGAGCAGTTCTTC. As protein: CASSYSNRDEQFF.